Presented here are 17 T cell receptor beta chains from one specimen sequenced in a study of blood T cell repertoires in COVID-19. Method: immunoSEQ multiplex PCR; TCRdb's copy keeps in-frame clones and lacks some. The sample has roughly 220,000 clones; 90% are singletons. Sequencing used PBMCs or T cells enriched from blood (not recorded which). Receptor source: a young man who had been exposed to COVID-19.

The chain links TRBV6-2 or TRBV6-3 to TRBJ2-7; D possibly corresponds to TRBD2 (5 bases). The CDR3 extends over 16 amino acids. V lost 3 bases and J lost 7, with 22 bases in between. Germline values: CDR1 MNHEY, CDR2 SVGEGT. CDR3 bases: TGTGCCAGCAGTTATACGCCACAAGGGAGTTCACGTGAGCAGTACTTC. Translated, it gives CASSYTPQGSSREQYF.

Regarding this clone: Other DNA sequences in this specimen translate into the identical CDR3. The rearrangement links TRBV20-1 to TRBJ2-3; D gene unclear. Trimming cost V 3 bases and J 5 bases, with 6 bases left between them. The CDR3 runs 11 residues. Germline V CDR1 and CDR2: DFQATT, SNEGSKA (reference sequence). CDR3 sequence reads: CSASLQDTQYF. The DNA of the CDR3 is TGCAGTGCTAGTTTACAAGATACGCAGTATTTT.

The chain combines TRBV6-2 or TRBV6-3 with TRBJ1-5, with 7 bases matching TRBD1. The CDR3 runs 15 residues. The V segment lost 1 base and the J segment 1 base; nucleotides outside the gene matches: 1. Germline CDR1 MNHEY, CDR2 SVGEGT. The CDR3 sequence: CASSYWGQSNQPQHF. DNA of the CDR3: TGTGCCAGCAGTTACTGGGGACAGAGCAATCAGCCCCAGCATTTT.

Here the CDR3 reads CASSSDRFYQPQHF. CDR3 DNA sequence: TGCGCCAGCAGCTCGGACAGATTCTATCAGCCCCAGCATTTT. The chain employs TRBV5-1 and TRBJ1-5; D is possibly TRBD1 (6 bases). Trimming pared 3 bases from V and 5 bases from J, leaving 12 bases between. The CDR3 totals 14 residues. Germline V CDR1 and CDR2: SGHRS, YFSETQ.

Regarding this clone: Different DNA sequences within this sample yield the same CDR3. This sequence joins TRBV5-1 and TRBJ1-1; D ambiguous. From germline, CDR1 is SGHRS and CDR2 YFSETQ. The V end lost 0 bases, the J end lost 1 base, and 7 bases lay between the germline ends. CDR3 length: 14 amino acids. DNA for the CDR3: TGCGCCAGCAGCTTGGACAGTAGGAACACTGAAGCTTTCTTT. This gives the protein CASSLDSRNTEAFF. Full variable domain (missing parts from reference TRBV5-1 and TRBJ1-1): KAGVTQTPRYLIKTRGQQVTLSCSPISGHRSVSWYQQTPGQGLQFLFEYFSETQRNKGNFPGRFSGRQFSNSRSEMNVSTLELGDSALYLCASSLDSRNTEAFFGQGTRLTVV.

V gene TRBV19 combines with J gene TRBJ1-1; 9 positions agree with TRBD1. V lost 9 bases to trimming and J lost 8 bases; unmatched junction nucleotides: 10. Germline V CDR1 and CDR2: LNHDA, SQIVND (reference sequence). This CDR3 is built from 13 residues. The CDR3 protein is CASQDRGGGEAFF. CDR3 DNA: TGTGCCAGCCAGGACAGGGGCGGAGGAGAAGCTTTCTTT.

This clone was counted at least ten times. The chain employs TRBV19 and TRBJ2-5; 9 bases align to TRBD2. Germline assignment: CDR1 LNHDA and CDR2 SQIVND (reference sequence). The CDR3 loop spans 16 amino acids. V shed 5 bases and J 2 bases; nucleotides not matched to a gene: 9. Here the CDR3 reads CASSSPRGGNQETQYF. The CDR3 region has the DNA TGTGCCAGTAGTTCCCCGCGGGGGGGGAATCAAGAGACCCAGTACTTC. Variable domain in full (rest from reference TRBV19 and TRBJ2-5): DGGITQSPKYLFRKEGQNVTLSCEQNLNHDAMYWYRQDPGQGLRLIYYSQIVNDFQKGDIAEGYSVSREKKESFPLTVTSAQKNPTAFYLCASSSPRGGNQETQYFGPGTRLLVL.

The V call is TRBV30, the J call TRBJ2-7; 8 nucleotides agree with TRBD2. Trimming removed 2 bases from V and 4 bases from J; junction bases left unmatched: 1. The CDR3 is 12 residues long. Germline-derived CDR1 and CDR2 are GTSNPN and SVGIG (reference sequence). DNA for the CDR3: TGTGCCTGGAGTCGGGGGGGATACGAGCAGTACTTC. It translates to CAWSRGGYEQYF.

Of note for this clone: Additional DNA sequences in this sample encode the identical CDR3. V is TRBV5-4 and J is TRBJ2-7; possible D gene TRBD2, 5 bases. With 2 bases removed from V and 2 bases from J, the gap between germline ends came to 11 bases. The germline V gene has CDR1 SGHNT and CDR2 YYREEE (reference sequence). The CDR3 is 14 residues long. CDR3 protein: CASSFSEGAYEQYF. CDR3 DNA sequence: TGTGCCAGCAGCTTCTCAGAGGGAGCCTACGAGCAGTACTTC.

The chain couples TRBV12-5 to TRBJ1-2; D unresolved. V was cut by 7 bases and J by 1 base, with 4 bases left in between. Germline values: CDR1 LGHNT, CDR2 FRNRAP. The CDR3 spans 11 residues. CDR3 nucleotide sequence: TGTGCTAGTGCCCATAACTATGGCTACACCTTC. This encodes CASAHNYGYTF. The entire variable domain, with the rest obtained from reference TRBV12-5 and TRBJ1-2, is as follows: DARVTQTPRHKVTEMGQEVTMRCQPILGHNTVFWYRQTMMQGLELLAYFRNRAPLDDSGMPKDRFSAEMPDATLATLKIQPSEPRDSAVYFCASAHNYGYTFGSGTRLTVV.

V usage is TRBV12-2 and J usage is TRBJ2-5; the table names TRBD2, a call not compared with the DNA. TRBV12-2 is reported as a pseudogene. This CDR3 contains 15 residues. The CDR3 loop is CASRFTGGAWETQYF. CDR3 coding DNA: TGTGCAAGTCGCTTCACCGGGGGGGCGTGGGAGACCCAGTACTTC.

This chain uses TRBV6-5 with TRBJ1-3; 7 bases agree with TRBD1. J gave up 0 bases and V 8 bases, and 1 base lay outside the gene matches. The CDR3 length is 13 residues. Germline CDR1 is MNHEY and CDR2 is SVGAGI. The CDR3 protein is CASGTDSGNTIYF. Written as DNA, the CDR3 is TGTGCCAGCGGGACAGACTCTGGAAACACCATATATTTT.

This clone was seen a handful of times. This chain uses TRBV3-1 (or the pseudogene TRBV3-2) with TRBJ1-6; D perhaps matches TRBD1 (6 bases). Trimming took off 7 bases at V and 7 bases at J, with 14 bases between the two ends. Per germline, CDR1 LGHDT and CDR2 YNNKEL (reference sequence). The CDR3 consists of 14 residues. The CDR3 here is CASNQGRRNSPLHF. The CDR3 DNA is TGTGCCAGCAACCAGGGGCGAAGGAATTCACCCCTCCACTTT.

J is TRBJ1-6 and V is TRBV6-5; the match to TRBD1 covers 7 bases. The germline V gene has CDR1 MNHEY and CDR2 SVGAGI. J was trimmed by 12 bases and V by 2 bases; bases with no gene match: 1. The CDR3 has 12 residues. The CDR3 sequence is CASSYNRGPLHF. Written as DNA, the CDR3 is TGTGCCAGCAGTTACAACAGGGGACCCCTCCACTTT.

V usage is TRBV7-2 and J usage is TRBJ2-5; TRBD1 matches 11 bases. The trim removed 5 bases at V and 6 bases at J, leaving 17 bases unmatched. Looked up from germline, CDR1 is SGHTA and CDR2 is FQGNSA. This CDR3 is built from 18 residues. The CDR3 region is CASSTRLPGQGEAKTQYF. Here the CDR3 DNA reads TGTGCCAGCAGCACTAGGTTGCCGGGACAGGGGGAGGCAAAGACCCAGTACTTC.

The chain uses TRBV12-3 or TRBV12-4 and TRBJ1-5; 7 bases align to TRBD1. J was trimmed by 4 bases and V by 5 bases; bases with no gene match: 2. The CDR3 is made up of 13 amino acids. CDR3 in amino acids: CASSGTENQPQHF. The CDR3 nucleotides read TGTGCCAGCAGTGGGACAGAGAATCAGCCCCAGCATTTT.

The J gene is TRBJ1-4, the V gene TRBV9, with D possibly TRBD1 on 6 matching bases. Trimming removed 3 bases from V and 0 bases from J, with 9 bases in between. This CDR3 has 15 residues. Germline CDR1 and CDR2: SGDLS and YYNGEE. CDR3 in DNA: TGTGCCAGCAGCGCCGGACAGTCAACTAATGAAAAACTGTTTTTT. Protein: CASSAGQSTNEKLFF.